Each of the 28 T cell receptor beta chains below was sequenced from the same sample in a study of OX40 agonist ivuxolimab in advanced cancers. Here immunoSEQ multiplex PCR was the method, and the copy in TCRdb shows in-frame clones only, minus some. The sample records about 70,000 clones, around 86% being singletons. The source was CD4+ or CD8+ T cells sorted from blood, collected in a trial of the OX40 agonist ivuxolimab. These receptor sequences come from an adult with an advanced solid tumor such as melanoma, head and neck, liver or kidney cancer.

The chain joins TRBV5-1 to TRBJ2-1, with 10 bases matching TRBD1. This CDR3 spans 15 amino acids. The V segment lost 0 bases and the J segment 8 bases; nucleotides outside the gene matches: 5. CDR1 and CDR2 from the germline V gene are SGHRS and YFSETQ. The CDR3, as DNA: TGCGCCAGCAGCTTGGGGACAGGGGGACGCGATGAGCAGTTCTTC. Its protein is CASSLGTGGRDEQFF.

A few counts support this clone. The chain joins TRBV30 to TRBJ1-1, with a possible D match to TRBD1 (5 bases). V gave up 8 bases and J gave up 4 bases, with 11 bases separating them. Germline CDR1 is GTSNPN and CDR2 is SVGIG (reference sequence). This CDR3 has 11 residues. In nucleotides, the CDR3 is TGTGCCCGGTACAGGTTCACTGAAGCTTTCTTT. It codes for CARYRFTEAFF.

V and J are TRBV7-2 and TRBJ1-3, with D perhaps matching TRBD1 (6 bases). Germline V gives CDR1 SGHTA, CDR2 FQGNSA. The CDR3 covers 16 residues. V lost 3 bases and J 0 bases, leaving 12 bases between the germline ends. The CDR3 reads CASSFRGQSSGNTIYF. CDR3 DNA sequence: TGTGCCAGCAGCTTCCGGGGGCAGAGCTCTGGAAACACCATATATTTT.

V gene TRBV29-1 combines with J gene TRBJ2-1; D unresolved. Deletions cut 5 bases from V and 5 bases from J, with 4 bases between. Germline CDR1 SQVTM, CDR2 ANQGSEA. The CDR3 runs to 10 residues. The CDR3 reads CSVSHNEQFF. The CDR3 DNA follows: TGCAGCGTTTCCCACAATGAGCAGTTCTTC.

This chain links TRBV7-6 with TRBJ2-7; TRBD2 aligns across 12 bases. V gave up 4 bases and J gave up 2 bases; unmatched junction bases: 6. From germline, CDR1 is SGHVS and CDR2 FNYEAQ. There are 16 residues in the CDR3. As DNA, the CDR3 is TGTGCCAGCAGCTCCGGGCTAGCGGGGGGGACCTACGAGCAGTACTTC. It encodes CASSSGLAGGTYEQYF.

V usage is TRBV19 and J usage is TRBJ2-3; perhaps D is TRBD1 or TRBD2 (5 bases each). V lost 5 bases and J 4 bases, leaving 13 bases between the germline ends. There are 14 residues in the CDR3. Germline loops: CDR1 LNHDA, CDR2 SQIVND (reference sequence). In DNA form, the CDR3 reads TGTGCCAGTAGTGGCGGCAGGGACGCAGATACGCAGTATTTT. Translated, it gives CASSGGRDADTQYF.

The genes are TRBV12-5 and TRBJ2-2; 9 nucleotides line up with TRBD1. V trimming: 4 bases; J trimming: 6 bases; junction bases outside the gene matches: 6. Looked up from germline, CDR1 is LGHNT and CDR2 is FRNRAP. The CDR3 has 15 amino acids. The chain's CDR3 is CASGSGQGEAGELFF. CDR3 in DNA: TGTGCTAGTGGTTCGGGACAGGGAGAGGCCGGGGAGCTGTTTTTT.

The V and J genes are TRBV5-1 and TRBJ1-5; a possible D gene is TRBD1 (5 bases). The V gene's germline CDR1 is SGHRS and CDR2 YFSETQ. The CDR3 totals 15 residues. The V and J ends lost 0 bases and 3 bases respectively, with 10 bases between them. The CDR3 region is CASSLGQGPNQPQHF. The CDR3 DNA follows: TGCGCCAGCAGCTTGGGCCAGGGTCCCAATCAGCCCCAGCATTTT. The whole variable domain, filled in from reference TRBV5-1 and TRBJ1-5, reads KAGVTQTPRYLIKTRGQQVTLSCSPISGHRSVSWYQQTPGQGLQFLFEYFSETQRNKGNFPGRFSGRQFSNSRSEMNVSTLELGDSALYLCASSLGQGPNQPQHFGDGTRLSIL.

The chain couples TRBV5-1 to TRBJ2-1; no firm D call. With 2 bases removed from V and 7 bases from J, the gap between germline ends came to 7 bases. Germline assignment: CDR1 SGHRS and CDR2 YFSETQ. The CDR3 loop spans 12 amino acids. The CDR3 loop is CASSFTLNEQFF. The CDR3 DNA is TGCGCCAGCAGCTTCACCCTAAATGAGCAGTTCTTC.

This chain uses TRBV19 with TRBJ1-5; D remains unclear. The CDR3 extends over 15 amino acids. Germline values: CDR1 LNHDA, CDR2 SQIVND (reference sequence). V was shortened by 5 bases and J by 0 bases, with 11 bases between the two germline ends. For the CDR3, the DNA is TGTGCCAGTAGTCTTTTAGATAATAGCAATCAGCCCCAGCATTTT. It translates to CASSLLDNSNQPQHF.

The chain couples TRBV19 to TRBJ1-2; D ambiguous. Germline loops: CDR1 LNHDA, CDR2 SQIVND (reference sequence). V was pared by 6 bases and J by 4 bases, with 12 bases between. The CDR3 length is 13 residues. CDR3 nucleotide sequence: TGTGCCAGTAGGCCTGAGGGTCCCTATGGCTACACCTTC. Its translation is CASRPEGPYGYTF. The variable domain in full, completed from reference TRBV19 and TRBJ1-2, reads DGGITQSPKYLFRKEGQNVTLSCEQNLNHDAMYWYRQDPGQGLRLIYYSQIVNDFQKGDIAEGYSVSREKKESFPLTVTSAQKNPTAFYLCASRPEGPYGYTFGSGTRLTVV.

The chain combines TRBV27 with TRBJ2-1, with no clear D. The V and J ends lost 3 bases and 4 bases respectively, with 10 bases between them. CDR1 and CDR2 (germline): MNHEY, SMNVEV (reference sequence). There are 14 residues in the CDR3. CDR3 protein: CASSLSGDYNEQFF. In DNA, the CDR3 is TGTGCCAGCAGTTTGTCCGGAGATTACAATGAGCAGTTCTTC.

The chain has TRBV7-6 and TRBJ2-7; 7 nucleotides line up with TRBD1. The CDR3 spans 15 residues. The V gene's germline CDR1 is SGHVS and CDR2 FNYEAQ. V shed 1 base, J shed 5 bases, and the junction held 8 bases outside the gene matches. The CDR3 DNA follows: TGTGCCAGCAGCTTAGGACAGGGCGGAGGCGACGAGCAGTACTTC. It is translated as CASSLGQGGGDEQYF.

The rearrangement uses TRBV27 and TRBJ2-7; 10 bases agree with TRBD2. Germline V gene data show CDR1 as MNHEY and CDR2 as SMNVEV (reference sequence). There are 15 residues in the CDR3. After removal of 5 bases from V and 6 bases from J, the junction contained 10 bases not matched to a gene. The CDR3 nucleotides are TGTGCCAGCAGTGCCCTTAAAGCGGGAGGGAGCGAGCAGTACTTC. Its protein product is CASSALKAGGSEQYF.

This chain connects TRBV5-6 to TRBJ2-5, with D tentatively TRBD1 (6 bases). V was cut by 0 bases and J by 4 bases, with 10 bases left in between. From germline, CDR1 is SGHDT and CDR2 YYEEEE. The CDR3 consists of 14 residues. In DNA form, the CDR3 reads TGTGCCAGCAGCTTGGTCGCGACAGGAGAGACCCAGTACTTC. Translation: CASSLVATGETQYF.

The chain recombines TRBV2 with TRBJ2-5; TRBD2 matches 7 bases. Trimming at V came to 2 bases and at J to 6 bases, leaving 12 bases not matched to a gene. CDR3 length equals 16 residues. Germline CDR1 and CDR2: SNHLY and FYNNEI. CDR3 in amino acids: CASSESALGEGKTQYF. CDR3 nucleotide sequence: TGTGCCAGCAGTGAATCAGCCCTGGGGGAGGGAAAGACCCAGTACTTC.

This clone was detected only once. The chain links TRBV6-6 to TRBJ2-5; 9 nucleotides agree with TRBD1. In germline, CDR1 is MNHNY, CDR2 SVGAGI (reference sequence). V was clipped by 2 bases and J by 7 bases; unmatched bases: 5. This CDR3 spans 14 amino acids. The CDR3 is CASSYGSTGGTQYF. The CDR3 region has the DNA TGTGCCAGCAGTTACGGGTCGACAGGGGGGACCCAGTACTTC.

V is TRBV6-1 and J is TRBJ1-6, with D possibly matching TRBD1 (6 bases). The V end lost 0 bases, the J end lost 0 bases, and 24 bases lay between the germline ends. Germline values: CDR1 MNHNS, CDR2 SASEGT. CDR3 size: 22 residues. The DNA of the CDR3 is TGTGCCAGCAGTGAAGCGACCGGGACGGGACAATGGATAAGCTCCTATAATTCACCCCTCCACTTT. Protein sequence: CASSEATGTGQWISSYNSPLHF.

The rearrangement joins TRBV21-1 to TRBJ1-5; TRBD1 reflects the table's D call only, with no check against the DNA. TRBV21-1 is listed as a pseudogene. CDR3 size: 15 residues. CDR3 loop: CASSPQGEAHQPQHF. The CDR3 DNA reads as TGTGCCAGCAGCCCACAGGGAGAGGCTCATCAGCCCCAGCATTTT.

The chain couples TRBV5-1 to TRBJ2-1, with 8 positions matching TRBD2. V trimming: 0 bases; J trimming: 4 bases; junction bases outside the gene matches: 6. Germline lookup yields CDR1 SGHRS and CDR2 YFSETQ. CDR3 length: 16 amino acids. The CDR3 sequence is CASSLAGGGSYNEQFF. CDR3 nucleotide sequence: TGCGCCAGCAGCTTGGCCGGGGGGGGATCGTACAATGAGCAGTTCTTC.

CDR3 protein: CASSQNDVDRRIIYGYTF. DNA for the CDR3: TGCGCCAGCAGCCAAAACGATGTAGACCGCAGGATTATCTATGGCTACACCTTC. The chain joins TRBV4-1 to TRBJ1-2; D not certain. Germline values: CDR1 MGHRA, CDR2 YSYEKL. Trimming took 2 bases from V and 4 from J, leaving 23 bases between them. The CDR3 has 18 amino acids.

The CDR3 DNA reads as TGTGCCACCAGCAGATCTCGGGACAGGGGGCTCTATGGCTACACCTTC. Protein sequence: CATSRSRDRGLYGYTF. The chain recombines TRBV15 with TRBJ1-2; the match to TRBD1 covers 12 bases. Germline loops: CDR1 LNHNV, CDR2 YYDKDF (reference sequence). The CDR3 consists of 16 residues. V lost 2 bases and J lost 4; bases outside the gene matches: 5.

The rearrangement uses TRBV14 and TRBJ2-2; D remains unclear. V was pared by 3 bases and J by 7 bases, with 9 bases between. Germline V gives CDR1 SGHDN, CDR2 FVKESK. This CDR3 spans 13 amino acids. The CDR3 sequence is CASSQLEVGELFF. The CDR3, as DNA: TGTGCCAGCAGCCAGCTAGAGGTCGGGGAGCTGTTTTTT. The complete variable domain, with remaining parts taken from reference TRBV14 and TRBJ2-2, reads EAGVTQFPSHSVIEKGQTVTLRCDPISGHDNLYWYRRVMGKEIKFLLHFVKESKQDESGMPNNRFLAERTGGTYSTLKVQPAELEDSGVYFCASSQLEVGELFFGEGSRLTVL.

This clone was found a few times. Compared with germline, one end of the junction differs, possibly owing to a read error. The chain joins TRBV7-7 to TRBJ1-1; D ambiguous. Germline lookup yields CDR1 SSHAT and CDR2 FNYEAQ (reference sequence). The CDR3 has 13 residues. The CDR3 here is CASSLTENTEAFF. CDR3 sequence (DNA): TGTGCTAGCAGCTTAACGGAGAACACTGAAGCTTTCTTT.

This chain joins TRBV27 and TRBJ2-1, with D perhaps being TRBD1 or TRBD2 (5 bases each). Trimming cost V 0 bases and J 0 bases, with 15 bases left between them. This CDR3 region has 18 residues. In germline, CDR1 is MNHEY, CDR2 SMNVEV (reference sequence). The CDR3 DNA sequence: TGTGCCAGCAGTTTATCGGGGTCGGGACCGAGCTCCTACAATGAGCAGTTCTTC. It codes for CASSLSGSGPSSYNEQFF.

The table lists this clone with a count of one. The chain carries TRBV5-1 and TRBJ2-1; the D is unclear. The CDR3 extends over 14 amino acids. Trimming pared 4 bases from V and 5 bases from J, leaving 13 bases between. Germline V gene lookup returns CDR1 SGHRS and CDR2 YFSETQ. The CDR3 nucleotides read TGCGCCAGCAGCCCGGCGGTTCCGAACAATGAGCAGTTCTTC. As protein: CASSPAVPNNEQFF.

This chain joins TRBV19 and TRBJ2-3; no clear D. Trimming took off 0 bases at V and 4 bases at J, with 8 bases between the two ends. The CDR3 has 14 amino acids. Germline V gene sequence: CDR1 LNHDA, CDR2 SQIVND (reference sequence). CDR3 in DNA: TGTGCCAGTAGTATAGATCGTGTGGCAGATACGCAGTATTTT. It yields the protein CASSIDRVADTQYF.

V usage is TRBV19 and J usage is TRBJ1-3; D gene uncertain. The CDR3 is 14 amino acids. The ends were cut back, 7 bases at V and 0 bases at J, with 10 bases in the middle. CDR1 and CDR2 (germline): LNHDA, SQIVND (reference sequence). The CDR3 DNA sequence: TGTGCCAGTAAAGACTCCAGCTCTGGAAACACCATATATTTT. Translation: CASKDSSSGNTIYF.